The 18 T cell receptor beta chains below were found in one sample sequenced in a study of T cells in Graves' hyperthyroidism and ophthalmopathy. It was RNA transcripts that yielded the amplified TCR beta CDR3 regions. In the first-round RT-PCR of the TCR CDR3, the HTBI primer set was used. TCRdb itself ran the multiplex PCR reads through MiXCR, one entry per CDR3 protein. The repertoire has fewer than 650,000 distinct CDR3 sequences, less than 15% of them found once; the top ten carry roughly 13%. The specimen sequenced was blood. All receptors come from a woman between 40 and 55 years old with Graves' hyperthyroidism.

This chain joins TRBV20-1 and TRBJ1-2; D unclear. There are 14 residues in the CDR3. In germline, CDR1 is DFQATT, CDR2 SNEGSKA (reference sequence). Trimming left V 5 bases short and J 2 bases short, with 15 bases between. DNA for the CDR3: TGCAGTGCTCCGCAGGTTACTGGGAACTATGGCTACACCTTC. This encodes CSAPQVTGNYGYTF.

This clonotype was detected ten times or more. This chain joins TRBV30 and TRBJ2-7; the D gene is possibly TRBD2 (5 bases). The germline V gene has CDR1 GTSNPN and CDR2 SVGIG (reference sequence). This CDR3 spans 14 amino acids. The V and J ends lost 4 bases and 0 bases respectively, with 13 bases between them. CDR3 in amino acids: CAWNRGSGSYEQYF. The DNA of the CDR3 is TGTGCCTGGAACCGGGGTTCGGGCTCCTACGAGCAGTACTTC.

Many counts were recorded for this clonotype. The chain links TRBV5-1 to TRBJ2-3, with TRBD1 identical over 7 bases. CDR1 is SGHRS, CDR2 YFSETQ, per germline. With V trimmed by 2 bases and J by 1 base, 4 bases remained unmatched. The CDR3 contains 15 residues. CDR3 residues: CASSFRGLGTDTQYF. The DNA of the CDR3 is TGCGCCAGCAGCTTTAGGGGGCTGGGCACAGATACGCAGTATTTT.

The rearrangement links TRBV9 to TRBJ2-1; D possibly corresponds to TRBD2 (6 bases). Looked up from germline, CDR1 is SGDLS and CDR2 is YYNGEE. The length of the CDR3 is 15 residues. V dropped 0 bases and J dropped 2 bases, with 9 bases sitting between them. CDR3 region: CASSVGTTPYNEQFF. CDR3 coding DNA: TGTGCCAGCAGCGTAGGGACTACACCCTACAATGAGCAGTTCTTC.

This clonotype was counted at least ten times. This chain joins TRBV7-3 and TRBJ2-1; 8 bases are a match to TRBD2. The V and J ends lost 4 bases and 0 bases, in that order; junction bases with no gene match: 8. CDR1 is SGHTA, CDR2 FQGTGA, per germline. The CDR3 loop spans 17 amino acids. CDR3 nucleotides: TGTGCCAGCAGCTCCGCGGGGGGAGCCGGCTCCTACAATGAGCAGTTCTTC. It encodes CASSSAGGAGSYNEQFF.

The V gene is TRBV20-1, the J gene TRBJ2-3; 8 bases are shared with TRBD2. J was trimmed by 8 bases and V by 8 bases; bases with no gene match: 12. Germline assignment: CDR1 DFQATT and CDR2 SNEGSKA (reference sequence). The CDR3 is 13 amino acids. CDR3 sequence reads: CSTLAGPISTQYF. The CDR3 region has the DNA TGCAGTACCCTAGCGGGTCCGATAAGTACGCAGTATTTT.

There are many counts of this clonotype. The J gene is TRBJ2-1, the V gene TRBV20-1, with 13 bases identical to TRBD2. CDR3 size: 17 residues. The J segment lost 9 bases and the V segment lost 0 bases, leaving 11 bases of the junction unmatched. CDR1 is DFQATT and CDR2 is SNEGSKA in the germline V gene (reference sequence). CDR3 sequence (DNA): TGCAGTGCTAGAGACGACGGGACTAGCGGGGCCTTCCCTGAGCAGTTCTTC. This gives the protein CSARDDGTSGAFPEQFF.

This clonotype was detected a few times. The J gene is TRBJ1-5, the V gene TRBV5-1; no reliable D call. The germline V gene encodes CDR1 SGHRS and CDR2 YFSETQ. This CDR3 region has 14 residues. The V end was cut by 5 bases, the J end by 0 bases, with 9 bases between. In DNA form, the CDR3 reads TGCGCCAGCAGTCCAGACTATAGCAATCAGCCCCAGCATTTT. Amino acid sequence: CASSPDYSNQPQHF.

The V call is TRBV5-4, the J call TRBJ2-1; 9 nucleotides align to TRBD2. V was pared by 7 bases and J by 0 bases, with 8 bases of the junction left unmatched. CDR1 is SGHNT, CDR2 YYREEE, per germline (reference sequence). This CDR3 spans 16 amino acids. This chain's CDR3 is CASGGNSGSSYNEQFF. CDR3 in DNA: TGTGCCAGCGGCGGAAATAGCGGGAGCTCCTACAATGAGCAGTTCTTC.

This clonotype was counted many times. V is TRBV3-1 and J is TRBJ1-1, with D hard to call. The V and J ends lost 0 bases and 2 bases respectively, with 10 bases between them. The CDR3 consists of 15 residues. Germline CDR1 LGHDT, CDR2 YNNKEL (reference sequence). The DNA of the CDR3 is TGTGCCAGCAGCCAAGAAGTGAGACAAAACACTGAAGCTTTCTTT. Amino acid sequence: CASSQEVRQNTEAFF.

This clonotype was seen once. The chain has TRBV4-1 and TRBJ1-3; D unresolved. Trimming removed 0 bases at V and 4 bases at J, with 7 bases between. Per the germline V gene, CDR1 is MGHRA and CDR2 is YSYEKL. CDR3 size: 14 residues. CDR3 loop: CASSQDLIGNTIYF. CDR3 DNA sequence: TGCGCCAGCAGCCAAGATCTGATAGGAAACACCATATATTTT.

This clonotype was seen repeatedly, ten times or more. V gene TRBV5-1 combines with J gene TRBJ1-1; D gene ambiguous. The CDR3 covers 13 residues. Germline V gene data show CDR1 as SGHRS and CDR2 as YFSETQ. V was cut by 6 bases and J by 0 bases, with 9 bases left in between. CDR3 protein: CASKLSMNTEAFF. The CDR3 nucleotides are TGCGCCAGCAAGTTATCCATGAACACTGAAGCTTTCTTT.

This sequence joins TRBV4-2 and TRBJ2-5; a possible D gene is TRBD2 (6 bases). The CDR3 spans 16 residues. In germline, CDR1 is LGHNA, CDR2 YNFKEQ. The germline V and J ends were trimmed by 1 base and 0 bases, with 12 bases remaining between them. For the CDR3, the DNA is TGTGCCAGCAGCCAAGGAACTAGCCAGGACCAAGAGACCCAGTACTTC. Protein: CASSQGTSQDQETQYF.

V and J are TRBV28 and TRBJ2-5; D may be TRBD1 or TRBD2 (5 bases each). Germline CDR1 MDHEN, CDR2 SYDVKM. The CDR3 has 14 residues. Trimming stripped 4 bases from V and 5 bases from J, with 14 bases between. The CDR3 DNA reads TGTGCCAGCAGTTCGGGACCGCCCGGGGAGACCCAGTACTTC. Residues: CASSSGPPGETQYF. Based on the CDR3 plus reference TRBV28 and TRBJ2-5, the full variable domain is DVKVTQSSRYLVKRTGEKVFLECVQDMDHENMFWYRQDPGLGLRLIYFSYDVKMKEKGDIPEGYSVSREKKERFSLILESASTNQTSMYLCASSSGPPGETQYFGPGTRLLVL.

To note about this clonotype: This clone may be a read error of a much larger clone one base away. Since no conserved phenylalanine or tryptophan closes the CDR3, a read error is the likely cause. The DNA of the CDR3 is TGTGCCAGCAGCCAATGGAGCGAGCAGTACCTC. Protein product: CASSQWSEQYL. The chain employs TRBV14 and TRBJ2-7; D is undetermined. CDR1 and CDR2 (germline): SGHDN, FVKESK. Between the trimmed V and J ends, which lost 2 bases and 6 bases, there was a span of 5 bases. This CDR3 has 11 amino acids.

There are many counts of this clonotype. The chain joins TRBV12-3 or TRBV12-4 to TRBJ2-3, with a possible D match to TRBD1 (6 bases). The CDR3 extends over 14 amino acids. V lost 7 bases, J lost 6 bases, and 17 bases lay in between. This CDR3 reads CASTPGAGADTQYF. The CDR3 DNA reads as TGTGCCAGCACCCCCGGGGCAGGGGCGGATACGCAGTATTTT.

This clonotype was found a few times. This chain joins TRBV10-1 and TRBJ2-3, with a possible D match to TRBD2 (6 bases). Trimming removed 4 bases from V and 0 bases from J, with 8 bases in between. CDR1 WNHNN and CDR2 SYGVQD come from the germline V gene (reference sequence). CDR3 length: 14 residues. The CDR3 spells CASSARESTDTQYF. In DNA, the CDR3 is TGCGCCAGCAGTGCCCGGGAGAGCACAGATACGCAGTATTTT.

This clonotype was seen ten or more times. The genes are TRBV2 and TRBJ2-7, with D possibly matching TRBD1 (6 bases). The V end lost 7 bases, the J end lost 5 bases, and 12 bases lay between the germline ends. Germline CDR1 SNHLY, CDR2 FYNNEI. This CDR3 comprises 12 residues. The CDR3 loop reads CASTGQSDEQYF. The CDR3, as DNA: TGTGCCAGCACTGGACAGTCTGACGAGCAGTACTTC.